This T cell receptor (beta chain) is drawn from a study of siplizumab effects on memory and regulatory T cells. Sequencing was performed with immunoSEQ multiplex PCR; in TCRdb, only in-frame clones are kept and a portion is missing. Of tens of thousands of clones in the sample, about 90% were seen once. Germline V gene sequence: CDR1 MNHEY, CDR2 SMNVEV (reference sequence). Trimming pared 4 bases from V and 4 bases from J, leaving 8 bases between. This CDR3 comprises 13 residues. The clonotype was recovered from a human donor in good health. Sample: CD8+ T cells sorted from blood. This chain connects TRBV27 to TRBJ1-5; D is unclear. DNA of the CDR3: TGTGCCAGCAGTTGGGGAAAGAATCAGCCCCAGCATTTT. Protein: CASSWGKNQPQHF.